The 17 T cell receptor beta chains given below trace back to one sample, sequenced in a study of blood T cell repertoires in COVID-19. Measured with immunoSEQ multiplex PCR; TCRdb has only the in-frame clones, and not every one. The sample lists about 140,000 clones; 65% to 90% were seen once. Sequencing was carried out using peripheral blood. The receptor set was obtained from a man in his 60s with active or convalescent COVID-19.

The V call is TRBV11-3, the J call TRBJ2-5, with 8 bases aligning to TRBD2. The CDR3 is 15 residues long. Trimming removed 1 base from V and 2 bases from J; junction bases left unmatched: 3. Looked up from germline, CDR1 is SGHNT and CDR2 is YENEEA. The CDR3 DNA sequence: TGTGCCAGCAGCTTAGGGCGGGGGGCTCAAGAGACCCAGTACTTC. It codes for CASSLGRGAQETQYF.

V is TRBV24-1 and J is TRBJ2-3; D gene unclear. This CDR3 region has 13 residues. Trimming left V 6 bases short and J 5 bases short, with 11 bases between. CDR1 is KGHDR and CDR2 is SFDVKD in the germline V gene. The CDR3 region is CATSSPPGDTQYF. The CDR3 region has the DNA TGTGCCACCAGTTCTCCTCCGGGAGATACGCAGTATTTT.

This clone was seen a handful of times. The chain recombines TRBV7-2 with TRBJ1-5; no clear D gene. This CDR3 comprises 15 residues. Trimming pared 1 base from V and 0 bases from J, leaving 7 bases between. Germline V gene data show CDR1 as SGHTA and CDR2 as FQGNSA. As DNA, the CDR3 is TGTGCCAGCAGCTTAGGACATAGTAGCAATCAGCCCCAGCATTTT. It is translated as CASSLGHSSNQPQHF.

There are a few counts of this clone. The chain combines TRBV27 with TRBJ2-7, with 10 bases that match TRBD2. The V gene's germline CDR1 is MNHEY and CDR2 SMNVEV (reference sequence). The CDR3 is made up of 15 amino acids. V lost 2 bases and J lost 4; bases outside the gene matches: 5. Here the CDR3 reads CASSLKGSGGYEQYF. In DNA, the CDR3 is TGTGCCAGCAGTTTAAAAGGTAGCGGGGGGTACGAGCAGTACTTC.

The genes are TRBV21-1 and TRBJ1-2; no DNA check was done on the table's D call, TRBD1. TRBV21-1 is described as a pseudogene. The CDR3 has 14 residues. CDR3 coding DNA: TGTGCCAGCAGCAACCGGGGACAGGGTTATGGCTACACCTTC. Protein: CASSNRGQGYGYTF.

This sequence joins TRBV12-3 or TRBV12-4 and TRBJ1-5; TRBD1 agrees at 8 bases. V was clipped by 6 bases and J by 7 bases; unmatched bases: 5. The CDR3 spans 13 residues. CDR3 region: CASRGQGGQPQHF. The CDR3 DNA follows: TGTGCCAGCAGAGGACAGGGTGGGCAGCCCCAGCATTTT.

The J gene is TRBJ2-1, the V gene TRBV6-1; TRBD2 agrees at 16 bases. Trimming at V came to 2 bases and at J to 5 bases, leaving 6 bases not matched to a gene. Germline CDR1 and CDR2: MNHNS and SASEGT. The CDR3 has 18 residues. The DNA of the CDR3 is TGTGCCAGCAGTGAAATCCCGGGACTAGCGGGGGGGCACAATGAGCAGTTCTTC. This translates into CASSEIPGLAGGHNEQFF.

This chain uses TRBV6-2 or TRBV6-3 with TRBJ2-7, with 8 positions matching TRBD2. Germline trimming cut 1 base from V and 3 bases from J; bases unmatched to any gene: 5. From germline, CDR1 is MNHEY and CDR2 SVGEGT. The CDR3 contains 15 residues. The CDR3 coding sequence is TGTGCCAGCAGTTACTATGCGGGAGGCGGCTACGAGCAGTACGTC. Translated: CASSYYAGGGYEQYV.

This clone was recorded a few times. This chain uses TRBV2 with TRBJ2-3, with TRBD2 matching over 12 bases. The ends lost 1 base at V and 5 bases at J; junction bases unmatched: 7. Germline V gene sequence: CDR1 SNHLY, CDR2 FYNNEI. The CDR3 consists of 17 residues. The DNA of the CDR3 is TGTGCCAGCAGTGAAGGGTATCTAGCGGGAGGGGTAGATACGCAGTATTTT. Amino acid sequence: CASSEGYLAGGVDTQYF. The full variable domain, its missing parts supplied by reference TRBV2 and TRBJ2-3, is EPEVTQTPSHQVTQMGQEVILRCVPISNHLYFYWYRQILGQKVEFLVSFYNNEISEKSEIFDDQFSVERPDGSNFTLKIRSTKLEDSAMYFCASSEGYLAGGVDTQYFGPGTRLTVL.

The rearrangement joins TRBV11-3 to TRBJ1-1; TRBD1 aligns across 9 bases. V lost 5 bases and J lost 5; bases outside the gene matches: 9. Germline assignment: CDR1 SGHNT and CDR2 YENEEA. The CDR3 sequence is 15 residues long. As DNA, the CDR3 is TGTGCCAGCAGCGAACAGGGGGCGCGTAGTACTGAAGCTTTCTTT. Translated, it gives CASSEQGARSTEAFF.

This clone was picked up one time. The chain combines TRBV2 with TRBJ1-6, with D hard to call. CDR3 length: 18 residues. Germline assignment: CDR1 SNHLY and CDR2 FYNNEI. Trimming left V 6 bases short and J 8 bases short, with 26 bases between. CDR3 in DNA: TGTGCCAGCAGAACGCCCCGCCCCTCCATAAGAGATTATTCACCCCTCCACTTT. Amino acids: CASRTPRPSIRDYSPLHF.

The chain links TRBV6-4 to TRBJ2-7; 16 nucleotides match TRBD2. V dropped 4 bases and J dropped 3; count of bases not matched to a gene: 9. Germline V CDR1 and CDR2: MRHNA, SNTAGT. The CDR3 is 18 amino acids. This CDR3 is CASSVLGLAGGPRYEQYV. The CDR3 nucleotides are TGTGCCAGCAGTGTTTTGGGACTAGCGGGAGGGCCCCGCTACGAGCAGTACGTC.

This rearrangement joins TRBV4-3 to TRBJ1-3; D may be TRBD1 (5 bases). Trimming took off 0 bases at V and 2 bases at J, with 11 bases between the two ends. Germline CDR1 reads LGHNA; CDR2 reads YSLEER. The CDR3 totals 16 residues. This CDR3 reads CASSQDSVRAGNTIYF. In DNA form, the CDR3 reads TGCGCCAGCAGCCAAGATTCTGTCAGGGCTGGAAACACCATATATTTT.

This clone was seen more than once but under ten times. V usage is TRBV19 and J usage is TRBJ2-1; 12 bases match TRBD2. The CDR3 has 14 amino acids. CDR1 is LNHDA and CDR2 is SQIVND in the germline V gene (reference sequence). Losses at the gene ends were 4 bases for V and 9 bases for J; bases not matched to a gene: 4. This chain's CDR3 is CASSTSGRAGEQFF. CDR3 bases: TGTGCCAGTAGTACTAGCGGGAGGGCCGGTGAGCAGTTCTTC.

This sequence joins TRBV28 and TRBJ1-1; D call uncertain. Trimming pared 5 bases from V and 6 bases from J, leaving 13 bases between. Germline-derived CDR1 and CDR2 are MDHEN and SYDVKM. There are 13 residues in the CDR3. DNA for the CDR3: TGTGCCAGCAGTCCCCCTAGGTGGGCTGAAGCTTTCTTT. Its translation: CASSPPRWAEAFF.

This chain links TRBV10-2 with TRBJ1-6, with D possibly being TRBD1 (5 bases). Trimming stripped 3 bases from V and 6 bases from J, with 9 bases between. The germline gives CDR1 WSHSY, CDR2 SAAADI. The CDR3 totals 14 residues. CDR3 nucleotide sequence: TGCGCCAGCAGTGACCAGGGTGGTAATTCACCCCTCCACTTT. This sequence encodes CASSDQGGNSPLHF.

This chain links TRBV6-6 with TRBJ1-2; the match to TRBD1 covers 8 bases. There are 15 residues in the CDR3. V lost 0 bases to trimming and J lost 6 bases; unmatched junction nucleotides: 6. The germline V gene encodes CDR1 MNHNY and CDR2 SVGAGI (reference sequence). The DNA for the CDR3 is TGTGCCAGCAGTTACTCGGACAGGGTTTCAGATGGCTACACCTTC. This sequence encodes CASSYSDRVSDGYTF.